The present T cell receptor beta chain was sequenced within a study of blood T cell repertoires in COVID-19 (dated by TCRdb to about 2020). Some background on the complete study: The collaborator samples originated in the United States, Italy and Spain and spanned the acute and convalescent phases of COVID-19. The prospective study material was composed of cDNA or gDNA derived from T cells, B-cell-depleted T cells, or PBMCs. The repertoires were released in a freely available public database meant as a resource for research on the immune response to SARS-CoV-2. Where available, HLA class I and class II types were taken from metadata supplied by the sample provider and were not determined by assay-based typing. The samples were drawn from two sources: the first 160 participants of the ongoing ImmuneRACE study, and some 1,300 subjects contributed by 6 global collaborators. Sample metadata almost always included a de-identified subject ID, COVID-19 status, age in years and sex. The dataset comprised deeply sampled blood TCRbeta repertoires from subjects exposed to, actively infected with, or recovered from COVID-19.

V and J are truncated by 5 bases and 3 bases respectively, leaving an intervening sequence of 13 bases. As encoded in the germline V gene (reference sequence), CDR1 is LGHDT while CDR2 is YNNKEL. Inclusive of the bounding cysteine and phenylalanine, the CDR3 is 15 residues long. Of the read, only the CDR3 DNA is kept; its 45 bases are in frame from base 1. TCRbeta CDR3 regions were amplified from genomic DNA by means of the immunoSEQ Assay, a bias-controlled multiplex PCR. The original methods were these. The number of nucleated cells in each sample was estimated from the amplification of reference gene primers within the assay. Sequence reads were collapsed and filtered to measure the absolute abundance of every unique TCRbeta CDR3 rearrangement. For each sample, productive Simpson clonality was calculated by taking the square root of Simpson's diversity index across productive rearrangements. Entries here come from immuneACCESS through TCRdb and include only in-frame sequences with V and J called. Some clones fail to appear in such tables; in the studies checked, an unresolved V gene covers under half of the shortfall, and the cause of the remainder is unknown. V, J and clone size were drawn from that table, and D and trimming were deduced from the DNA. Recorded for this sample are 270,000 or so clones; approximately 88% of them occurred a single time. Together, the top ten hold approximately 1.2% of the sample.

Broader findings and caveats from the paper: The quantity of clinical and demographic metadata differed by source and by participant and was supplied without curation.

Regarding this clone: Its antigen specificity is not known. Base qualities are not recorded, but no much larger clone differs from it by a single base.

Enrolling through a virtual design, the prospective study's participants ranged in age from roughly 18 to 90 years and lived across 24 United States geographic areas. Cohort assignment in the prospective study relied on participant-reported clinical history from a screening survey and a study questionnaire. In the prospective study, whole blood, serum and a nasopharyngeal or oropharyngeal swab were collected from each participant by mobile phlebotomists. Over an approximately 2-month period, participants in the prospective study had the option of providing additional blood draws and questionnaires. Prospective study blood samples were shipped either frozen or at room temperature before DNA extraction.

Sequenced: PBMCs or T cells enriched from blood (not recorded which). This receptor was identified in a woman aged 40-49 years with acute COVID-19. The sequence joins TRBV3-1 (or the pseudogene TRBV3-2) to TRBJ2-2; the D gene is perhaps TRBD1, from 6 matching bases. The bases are TGTGCCAGCAGCAGGGGGAGCTTGGACACCGGGGAGCTGTTTTTT. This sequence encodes CASSRGSLDTGELFF.